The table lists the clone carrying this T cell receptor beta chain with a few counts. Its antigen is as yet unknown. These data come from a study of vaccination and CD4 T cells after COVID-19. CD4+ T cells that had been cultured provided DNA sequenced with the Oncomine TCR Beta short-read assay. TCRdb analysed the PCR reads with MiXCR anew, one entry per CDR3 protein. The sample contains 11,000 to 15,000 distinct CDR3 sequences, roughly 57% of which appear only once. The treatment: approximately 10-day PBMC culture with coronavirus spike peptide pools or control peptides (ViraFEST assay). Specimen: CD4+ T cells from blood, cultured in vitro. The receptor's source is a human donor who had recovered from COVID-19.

CDR3 loop: CATSDTRNWGEQFF. In nucleotides, the CDR3 is TGTGCCACCAGTGATACCCGCAATTGGGGTGAGCAGTTCTTC. This rearrangement joins TRBV24-1 to TRBJ2-1; no reliable D call. The CDR3 spans 14 residues. Germline V gives CDR1 KGHDR, CDR2 SFDVKD. V dropped 3 bases and J dropped 9 bases, with 14 bases sitting between them.